This TCR beta chain was recorded in a study of blood T cell repertoires in COVID-19. Study background: Specimens from acute and convalescent COVID-19 originated in the United States, Italy and Spain. Sample material is recorded as cDNA or gDNA derived from T cells, B-cell-depleted T cells, or PBMCs.

CDR1 and CDR2 from the germline V gene are MDHEN and SYDVKM. V was pared by 1 base and J by 3 bases, with 2 bases of the junction left unmatched. This CDR3 has 14 amino acids. Original methodology: Amplification of reference gene primers was used by the study to estimate nucleated cell counts. Assay: immunoSEQ multiplex PCR; the TCRdb copy retains only in-frame clones and omits some. Clone size and V and J calls were adopted from that table, with D and trimming inferred from the DNA. Among tens of thousands of clones listed, 80% to 90% were seen once. The chain couples TRBV28 to TRBJ1-1, with TRBD1 matching over 7 bases. This TCR derives from a human donor in a cohort sampled during active COVID-19. The sequenced sample was peripheral blood. CDR3 in amino acids: CASSLSTGYTEAFF. Here the CDR3 DNA reads TGTGCCAGCAGTTTATCGACAGGGTACACTGAAGCTTTCTTT.